Only a few counts were recorded for the clone carrying this TCR beta chain. What it recognizes is unknown. Healthy bone marrow donors supplied every sample. Trimming took 6 bases from V and 2 from J, leaving 14 bases between them. This CDR3 spans 15 amino acids. Germline V gene sequence: CDR1 MDHEN, CDR2 SYDVKM. This specimen belongs to a study of cytomegalovirus exposure and HLA in healthy donors. Points from the study as a whole: The authors listed approximately 160 TCR beta chains as cytomegalovirus-associated. Later analysis suggested links between common viral pathogens and several top significant clusters.

Vbeta (60) and Jbeta (13) primers were used in the PCR. Using immunoSEQ multiplex PCR, the repertoire was profiled, and TCRdb retains in-frame clones only, with some absent. The table shows around 110,000 clones, with around 74% occurring only once. The V call is TRBV28, the J call TRBJ2-1; a weak D match, TRBD2 (6 bases). This sequence originates from a woman aged 18-29 years in good health and CMV-seronegative. Sequenced: PBMCs. CDR3 in amino acids: CASSARRDPYNEQFF. CDR3 nucleotides: TGTGCCAGCAGCGCCAGGCGGGACCCCTACAATGAGCAGTTCTTC.